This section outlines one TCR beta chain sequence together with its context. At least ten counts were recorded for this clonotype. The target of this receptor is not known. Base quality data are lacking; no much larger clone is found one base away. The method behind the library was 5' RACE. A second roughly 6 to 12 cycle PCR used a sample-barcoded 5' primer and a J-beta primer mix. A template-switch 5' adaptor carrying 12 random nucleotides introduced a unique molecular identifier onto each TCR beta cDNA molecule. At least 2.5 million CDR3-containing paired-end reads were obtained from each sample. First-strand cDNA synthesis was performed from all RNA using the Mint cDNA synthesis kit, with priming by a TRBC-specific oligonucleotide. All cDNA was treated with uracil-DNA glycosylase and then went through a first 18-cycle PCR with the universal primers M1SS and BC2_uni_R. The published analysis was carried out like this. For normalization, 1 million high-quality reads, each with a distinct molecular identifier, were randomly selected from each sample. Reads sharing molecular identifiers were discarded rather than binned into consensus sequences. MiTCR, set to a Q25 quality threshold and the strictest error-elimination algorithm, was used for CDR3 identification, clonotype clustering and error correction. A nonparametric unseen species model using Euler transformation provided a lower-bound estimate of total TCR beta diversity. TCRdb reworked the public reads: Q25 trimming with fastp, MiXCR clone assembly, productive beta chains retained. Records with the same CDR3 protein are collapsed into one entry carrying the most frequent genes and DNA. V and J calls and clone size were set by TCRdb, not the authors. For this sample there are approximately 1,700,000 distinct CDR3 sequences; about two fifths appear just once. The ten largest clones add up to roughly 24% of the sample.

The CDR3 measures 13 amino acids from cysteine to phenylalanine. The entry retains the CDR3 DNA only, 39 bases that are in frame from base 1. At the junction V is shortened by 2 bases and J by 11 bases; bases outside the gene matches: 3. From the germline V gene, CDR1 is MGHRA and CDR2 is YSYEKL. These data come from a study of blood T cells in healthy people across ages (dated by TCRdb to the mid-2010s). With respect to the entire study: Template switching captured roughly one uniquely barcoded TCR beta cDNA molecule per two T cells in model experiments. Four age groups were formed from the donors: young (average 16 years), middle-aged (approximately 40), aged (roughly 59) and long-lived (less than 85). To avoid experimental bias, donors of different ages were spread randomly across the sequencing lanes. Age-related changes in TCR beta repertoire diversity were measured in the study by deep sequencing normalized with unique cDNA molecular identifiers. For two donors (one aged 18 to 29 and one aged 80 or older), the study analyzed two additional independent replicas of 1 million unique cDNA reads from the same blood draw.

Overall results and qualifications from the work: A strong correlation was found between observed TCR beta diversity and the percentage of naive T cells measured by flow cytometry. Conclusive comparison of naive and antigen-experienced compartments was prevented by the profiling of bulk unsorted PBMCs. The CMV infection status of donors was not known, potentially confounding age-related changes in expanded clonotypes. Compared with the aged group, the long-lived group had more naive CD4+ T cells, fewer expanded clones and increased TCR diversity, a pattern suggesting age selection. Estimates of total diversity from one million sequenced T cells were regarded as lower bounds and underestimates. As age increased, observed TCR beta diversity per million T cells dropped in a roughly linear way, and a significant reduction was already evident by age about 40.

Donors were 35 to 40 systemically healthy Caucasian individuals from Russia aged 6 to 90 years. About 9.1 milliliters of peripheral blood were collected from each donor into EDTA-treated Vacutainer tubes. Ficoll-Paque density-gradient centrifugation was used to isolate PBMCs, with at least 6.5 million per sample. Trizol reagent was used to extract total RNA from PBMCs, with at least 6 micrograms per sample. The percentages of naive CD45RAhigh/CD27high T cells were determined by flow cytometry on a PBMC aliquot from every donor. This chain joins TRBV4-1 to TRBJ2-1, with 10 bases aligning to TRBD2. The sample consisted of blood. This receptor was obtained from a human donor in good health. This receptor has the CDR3 CASSQLAGGQQFF. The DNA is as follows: TGCGCCAGCAGCCAATTAGCGGGGGGACAGCAGTTCTTC.